Each of the 21 T cell receptor beta chains below was sequenced from the same sample in a study of cytomegalovirus exposure and HLA in healthy donors. The PCR was carried out with 60 Vbeta primers and 13 Jbeta primers. Using immunoSEQ multiplex PCR, the repertoire was profiled, and TCRdb retains in-frame clones only, with some absent. The sample has over 75,000 clones, about 80% seen once. The sample taken for sequencing was PBMCs. The receptors were gathered from a man aged 55 to 69 in good health and CMV-seropositive.

The chain recombines TRBV5-6 with TRBJ2-1, with TRBD2 identical over 11 bases. The CDR3 covers 16 residues. The V and J ends lost 0 bases and 5 bases, in that order; junction bases with no gene match: 4. The germline V gene has CDR1 SGHDT and CDR2 YYEEEE. Written as DNA, the CDR3 is TGTGCCAGCAGCTTGGCTAGCGGGGGGTTCAACAATGAGCAGTTCTTC. It specifies CASSLASGGFNNEQFF. Together with reference TRBV5-6 and TRBJ2-1, the CDR3 gives the full variable domain: DAGVTQSPTHLIKTRGQQVTLRCSPKSGHDTVSWYQQALGQGPQFIFQYYEEEERQRGNFPDRFSGHQFPNYSSELNVNALLLGDSALYLCASSLASGGFNNEQFFGPGTRLTVL.

The J gene is TRBJ2-6, the V gene TRBV10-3, with D possibly matching TRBD1 (5 bases). The CDR3 loop spans 16 amino acids. Germline-derived CDR1 and CDR2 are ENHRY and SYGVKD. The V end lost 3 bases, the J end lost 3 bases, and 12 bases lay between the germline ends. For the CDR3, the DNA is TGTGCCATCAGTGATGGCAGGGCGGTTGGGGCCAACGTCCTGACTTTC. Residues: CAISDGRAVGANVLTF.

The rearrangement links TRBV11-2 to TRBJ2-3; maybe TRBD2 (5 bases). Germline V gene data show CDR1 as SGHAT and CDR2 as FQNNGV. This CDR3 is built from 13 residues. The V and J ends lost 3 bases and 6 bases respectively, with 10 bases between them. The DNA for the CDR3 is TGTGCCAGCAGCTTTGTAGCGTCGGATACGCAGTATTTT. Its translation: CASSFVASDTQYF.

This rearrangement joins TRBV6-1 to TRBJ1-2, with 11 nucleotides matching TRBD1. The CDR3 is made up of 16 amino acids. Germline V gene sequence: CDR1 MNHNS, CDR2 SASEGT. V shed 4 bases and J 0 bases; nucleotides not matched to a gene: 4. The CDR3 protein is CASSGDRGGTNYGYTF. The CDR3 bases are TGTGCCAGCAGTGGGGACAGGGGGGGCACTAACTATGGCTACACCTTC.

Note on this clone: Other nucleotide sequences in the sample specify the same CDR3. V usage is TRBV18 and J usage is TRBJ1-5; 8 bases are a match to TRBD1. V gave up 3 bases and J gave up 4 bases; unmatched junction bases: 5. The CDR3 sequence is 15 residues long. The germline V gene has CDR1 KGHSH and CDR2 LQKENI. CDR3 residues: CASSPDRGGNQPQHF. The DNA for the CDR3 is TGTGCCAGCTCACCTGACAGGGGTGGAAATCAGCCCCAGCATTTT.

The chain is built from TRBV18 and TRBJ1-2; no clear D gene. The CDR3 length is 13 residues. Trimming left V 6 bases short and J 3 bases short, with 11 bases between. The V gene's germline CDR1 is KGHSH and CDR2 LQKENI. CDR3 in amino acids: CASSGSGYYGYTF. The CDR3 DNA follows: TGTGCCAGCTCCGGAAGCGGTTACTATGGCTACACCTTC. Full variable domain (missing parts from reference TRBV18 and TRBJ1-2): NAGVMQNPRHLVRRRGQEARLRCSPMKGHSHVYWYRQLPEEGLKFMVYLQKENIIDESGMPKERFSAEFPKEGPSILRIQQVVRGDSAAYFCASSGSGYYGYTFGSGTRLTVV.

The V and J genes are TRBV2 and TRBJ1-2; tentative D call: TRBD1 (6 bases). The germline CDR1 and CDR2 sequences are SNHLY and FYNNEI. This CDR3 comprises 14 residues. The V and J ends lost 5 bases and 6 bases respectively, with 16 bases between them. CDR3 region: CASSTPQGSDGYTF. For the CDR3, the DNA is TGTGCCAGCAGTACCCCACAGGGTTCGGATGGCTACACCTTC. The full variable domain, with the rest looked up from reference TRBV2 and TRBJ1-2, is EPEVTQTPSHQVTQMGQEVILRCVPISNHLYFYWYRQILGQKVEFLVSFYNNEISEKSEIFDDQFSVERPDGSNFTLKIRSTKLEDSAMYFCASSTPQGSDGYTFGSGTRLTVV.

This clone came up once. This chain connects TRBV5-4 to TRBJ1-6, with 8 nucleotides matching TRBD1. Looked up from germline, CDR1 is SGHNT and CDR2 is YYREEE (reference sequence). After removal of 5 bases from V and 9 bases from J, the junction contained 7 bases not matched to a gene. This CDR3 region has 14 residues. The CDR3, as DNA: TGTGCCAGCAGTTCTCAGGGGGCTGTTTCACCCCTCCACTTT. It is translated as CASSSQGAVSPLHF.

This clone was seen once. The V call is TRBV6-6, the J call TRBJ1-5; D is unresolved. This CDR3 has 12 amino acids. Germline CDR1 is MNHNY and CDR2 is SVGAGI (reference sequence). The V end was cut by 5 bases, the J end by 6 bases, with 8 bases between. This CDR3 reads CASSTSVQPQHF. CDR3 nucleotide sequence: TGTGCCAGCAGTACCTCAGTTCAGCCCCAGCATTTT.

This rearrangement joins TRBV7-2 to TRBJ2-1; 9 bases line up with TRBD1. This CDR3 is 13 amino acids long. V trimming: 1 base; J trimming: 15 bases; junction bases outside the gene matches: 7. Germline CDR1 is SGHTA and CDR2 is FQGNSA. Here the CDR3 DNA reads TGTGCCAGCAGCTTAGACAGGGGGCCAACTCTGTTCTTC. Translating gives CASSLDRGPTLFF. Looking up the rest from reference TRBV7-2 and TRBJ2-1 gives the full variable domain: GAGVSQSPSNKVTEKGKDVELRCDPISGHTALYWYRQSLGQGLEFLIYFQGNSAPDKSGLPSDRFSAERTGGSVSTLTIQRTQQEDSAVYLCASSLDRGPTLFFGPGTRLTVL.

This chain connects TRBV18 to TRBJ2-5; D remains ambiguous. The V gene lost 2 bases and the J gene lost 5 bases, with 12 bases spanning the gap. Germline CDR1 and CDR2: KGHSH and LQKENI. The CDR3 has 14 amino acids. The DNA of the CDR3 is TGTGCCAGCTCACCAGACTCAATGGGTGAGACCCAGTACTTC. Amino acid sequence: CASSPDSMGETQYF.

The chain combines TRBV18 with TRBJ1-2; D may be TRBD1 (6 bases). CDR3 length equals 13 residues. The V gene's germline CDR1 is KGHSH and CDR2 LQKENI. The ends were cut back, 6 bases at V and 4 bases at J, with 12 bases in the middle. CDR3 sequence reads: CASSGTSFYGYTF. DNA of the CDR3: TGTGCCAGCTCCGGGACATCTTTCTATGGCTACACCTTC. The full variable domain, completed using reference TRBV18 and TRBJ1-2, is NAGVMQNPRHLVRRRGQEARLRCSPMKGHSHVYWYRQLPEEGLKFMVYLQKENIIDESGMPKERFSAEFPKEGPSILRIQQVVRGDSAAYFCASSGTSFYGYTFGSGTRLTVV.

The sample holds one count of this clone. The V call is TRBV6-5, the J call TRBJ1-1; TRBD1 matches at 8 bases. This CDR3 has 14 amino acids. Germline V CDR1 and CDR2: MNHEY, SVGAGI. After removal of 5 bases from V and 5 bases from J, the junction contained 7 bases not matched to a gene. The CDR3, as DNA: TGTGCCAGCAGTAAGGGCACAGGGGGGACTGAAGCTTTCTTT. Translating gives CASSKGTGGTEAFF.

The rearrangement uses TRBV5-1 and TRBJ2-5; TRBD2 aligns across 8 bases. J lost 2 bases, V lost 3 bases, and 0 bases had no gene match. This CDR3 has 13 amino acids. Per the germline V gene, CDR1 is SGHRS and CDR2 is YFSETQ. CDR3 nucleotide sequence: TGCGCCAGCAGCTCGGGGGGGCAAGAGACCCAGTACTTC. Translated, it gives CASSSGGQETQYF.

Only a few counts were recorded for this clone. The chain employs TRBV5-6 and TRBJ1-1; no clear D gene. Germline V lookup: CDR1 SGHDT, CDR2 YYEEEE. V was pared by 6 bases and J by 2 bases, with 11 bases between. The CDR3 consists of 13 residues. CDR3 sequence (DNA): TGTGCCAGCATGCCAGGTCGAAACACTGAAGCTTTCTTT. Translated: CASMPGRNTEAFF.

The sample holds one count of this clone. CDR3 sequence: CASSLTGVQPQHF. CDR3 DNA: TGTGCCAGCAGCTTGACAGGGGTTCAGCCCCAGCATTTT. This rearrangement joins TRBV5-6 to TRBJ1-5; 7 bases match TRBD1. The germline gives CDR1 SGHDT, CDR2 YYEEEE. V dropped 1 base and J dropped 6; count of bases not matched to a gene: 1. CDR3 length: 13 amino acids.

This chain links TRBV19 with TRBJ2-4; D perhaps matches TRBD1 (6 bases). Germline V gene lookup returns CDR1 LNHDA and CDR2 SQIVND (reference sequence). The CDR3 is 13 amino acids. Trimming removed 7 bases at V and 7 bases at J, with 14 bases between. Here the CDR3 DNA reads TGTGCCAGTACACAGGCAGGGGTGAACATTCAGTACTTC. It translates to CASTQAGVNIQYF.

This sequence joins TRBV5-1 and TRBJ2-3; 8 nucleotides line up with TRBD2. V was pared by 3 bases and J by 4 bases, with 10 bases of the junction left unmatched. This CDR3 region has 16 residues. Germline V gene data show CDR1 as SGHRS and CDR2 as YFSETQ. The chain's CDR3 is CASSSITGGRADTQYF. The CDR3 coding sequence is TGCGCCAGCAGCTCGATTACGGGGGGGCGGGCAGATACGCAGTATTTT. Together with reference TRBV5-1 and TRBJ2-3, the CDR3 gives the full variable domain: KAGVTQTPRYLIKTRGQQVTLSCSPISGHRSVSWYQQTPGQGLQFLFEYFSETQRNKGNFPGRFSGRQFSNSRSEMNVSTLELGDSALYLCASSSITGGRADTQYFGPGTRLTVL.

The rearrangement uses TRBV6-4 and TRBJ2-1, with 9 bases matching TRBD1. CDR3 length: 14 residues. Germline V lookup: CDR1 MRHNA, CDR2 SNTAGT. The V and J ends lost 5 bases and 12 bases, in that order; junction bases with no gene match: 11. The CDR3 DNA sequence: TGTGCCAGCAGTACTTCACCGGGACAGGGTTCGCAGTTCTTC. It codes for CASSTSPGQGSQFF.

This clone showed up just once. The chain uses TRBV2 and TRBJ2-7; 10 positions match TRBD1. V lost 4 bases to trimming and J lost 3 bases; unmatched junction nucleotides: 3. Germline CDR1 SNHLY, CDR2 FYNNEI. CDR3 length equals 14 residues. The CDR3: CASSGQGAHYEQYF. The CDR3 DNA reads TGTGCCAGCAGTGGACAGGGGGCACACTACGAGCAGTACTTC.

V and J are TRBV7-9 and TRBJ2-1; D is possibly TRBD2 (6 bases). CDR3 length: 19 residues. V was clipped by 2 bases and J by 2 bases, with 22 bases between them. Per germline, CDR1 SEHNR and CDR2 FQNEAQ (reference sequence). The CDR3 sequence is CASSLILTSLLFTYNEQFF. CDR3 nucleotide sequence: TGTGCCAGCAGCTTAATACTTACTAGCCTATTGTTTACCTACAATGAGCAGTTCTTC.